The rows below give T cell receptor beta chains drawn from one sample of a study of blood T cell repertoires in COVID-19. Profiled with immunoSEQ multiplex PCR; TCRdb holds only in-frame clones, not every one. Seen here are hundreds of thousands of clones, around 89% observed once, and the top ten hold roughly 5%. Source material: peripheral blood. The source of these receptors is a middle-aged man with acute or convalescent COVID-19. Both conserved end residues are part of each CDR3. The D gene is left open where the match is weak. The listing skips clone size in some rows; elsewhere it reads once, few, many or a size class.

j_gene: TRBJ1-2; v_gene: TRBV2; abundance: -; d_gene: -; CDR3nt: TGTGCCAGCAGTGAAAACCGACAGACAATCTATGGCTACACCTTC; CDR3aa: CASSENRQTIYGYTF
j_gene: TRBJ2-7; v_gene: TRBV18; abundance: -; d_gene: -; CDR3nt: TGTGCCAGCTCACCAAAGACGGGGGAGTACGAGCAGTACTTC; CDR3aa: CASSPKTGEYEQYF
j_gene: TRBJ2-3; v_gene: TRBV3-1/TRBV3-2; abundance: -; d_gene: TRBD2; CDR3nt: TGTGCCAGCAGCCAAGCGGGATTGGGGCTAGCGGGGGAGCTAGATACGCAGTATTTT; CDR3aa: CASSQAGLGLAGELDTQYF
j_gene: TRBJ1-6; v_gene: TRBV6-5; abundance: -; d_gene: -; CDR3nt: TGTGCCAGCTCATCAGGGGAAGGATTCGGATCACCCCTCCACTTT; CDR3aa: CASSSGEGFGSPLHF
j_gene: TRBJ1-1; v_gene: TRBV5-4; abundance: -; d_gene: -; CDR3nt: TGTGCCAGCAGCTCCCAGCGGGACGCGAACACTGAAGCTTTCTTT; CDR3aa: CASSSQRDANTEAFF
j_gene: TRBJ1-1; v_gene: TRBV5-1; abundance: -; d_gene: TRBD1; CDR3nt: TGCGCCAGCAGCTCGACAGGGAAAAAGACTGAAGCTTTCTTT; CDR3aa: CASSSTGKKTEAFF
j_gene: TRBJ1-3; v_gene: TRBV5-4; abundance: -; d_gene: -; CDR3nt: TGTGCCAGCAGCTTGTCAGGAGGAAACACCATATATTTT; CDR3aa: CASSLSGGNTIYF
j_gene: TRBJ1-2; v_gene: TRBV5-1; abundance: -; d_gene: -; CDR3nt: TGCGCCAGCAGCTTGGGAGGGCCTAAGGGCTACACCTTC; CDR3aa: CASSLGGPKGYTF
j_gene: TRBJ2-3; v_gene: TRBV29-1; abundance: -; d_gene: -; CDR3nt: TGCAGCGTTGAAGAGGCCGGCACAGATACGCAGTATTTT; CDR3aa: CSVEEAGTDTQYF
j_gene: TRBJ1-1; v_gene: TRBV2; abundance: -; d_gene: -; CDR3nt: TGTGCCAGCAGCGGGGGGCCGAACACTGAAGCTTTCTTT; CDR3aa: CASSGGPNTEAFF
j_gene: TRBJ1-1; v_gene: TRBV19; abundance: -; d_gene: TRBD1; CDR3nt: TGTGCCAGTAGTATTGGCTGGGACAGGGCCTCGTCGGCTTTCTTT; CDR3aa: CASSIGWDRASSAFF
j_gene: TRBJ2-7; v_gene: TRBV10-3; abundance: -; d_gene: -; CDR3nt: TGTGCCATCACCGATGGGGGCGTGGGGTACTTC; CDR3aa: CAITDGGVGYF
j_gene: TRBJ1-5; v_gene: TRBV24-1; abundance: -; d_gene: TRBD1; CDR3nt: TGTGCCACCAGTGATCGCAGGGGGGGCAATCAGCCCCAGCATTTT; CDR3aa: CATSDRRGGNQPQHF
j_gene: TRBJ1-5; v_gene: TRBV2; abundance: -; d_gene: -; CDR3nt: TGTGCCAGCAGTGAAGGGGTGGGCCGGCATAGCAATCAGCCCCAGCATTTT; CDR3aa: CASSEGVGRHSNQPQHF
j_gene: TRBJ1-5; v_gene: TRBV5-1; abundance: -; d_gene: -; CDR3nt: TGCGCCAGCAGCTTGGATTTTAGTAGCAATCAGCCCCAGCATTTT; CDR3aa: CASSLDFSSNQPQHF
j_gene: TRBJ2-1; v_gene: TRBV2; abundance: -; d_gene: -; CDR3nt: TGTGCCAGCAGGCCAGGGGATCGGGGCTACAATGAGCAGTTCTTC; CDR3aa: CASRPGDRGYNEQFF
j_gene: TRBJ1-4; v_gene: TRBV18; abundance: -; d_gene: TRBD1; CDR3nt: TGTGCCAGCTCACTTCTGACAGGGCCGAATGAAAAACTGTTTTTT; CDR3aa: CASSLLTGPNEKLFF
j_gene: TRBJ1-1; v_gene: TRBV29-1; abundance: -; d_gene: -; CDR3nt: TGCAGCGCCCCGGGACAAAGGAACACTGAAGCTTTCTTT; CDR3aa: CSAPGQRNTEAFF
j_gene: TRBJ1-4; v_gene: TRBV28; abundance: -; d_gene: TRBD1; CDR3nt: TGTGCCAGCAGTACAGGGACAGCCCACAATGAAAAACTGTTTTTT; CDR3aa: CASSTGTAHNEKLFF
j_gene: TRBJ1-2; v_gene: TRBV14; abundance: -; d_gene: -; CDR3nt: TGTGCCAGCAGCCAGGGCAGCCACTATGGCTACACCTTC; CDR3aa: CASSQGSHYGYTF
j_gene: TRBJ1-5; v_gene: TRBV6-5; abundance: -; d_gene: -; CDR3nt: TGTGCCAGCAGTTCGGACACCCATAGCAATCAGCCCCAGCATTTT; CDR3aa: CASSSDTHSNQPQHF
j_gene: TRBJ2-2; v_gene: TRBV13; abundance: -; d_gene: TRBD2; CDR3nt: TGTGCCAGCAGCTCGGGACTAGCGGGCCGGAGCACCGGGGAGCTGTTTTTT; CDR3aa: CASSSGLAGRSTGELFF
j_gene: TRBJ2-3; v_gene: TRBV5-6; abundance: -; d_gene: -; CDR3nt: TGTGCCAGCAGCTTGAACGCGGGGACCAAGTATTTT; CDR3aa: CASSLNAGTKYF
j_gene: TRBJ1-5; v_gene: TRBV5-1; abundance: once; d_gene: TRBD1; CDR3nt: TGCGCCAGCAGCTCCCCGGACAGGGAGGGCTATCAGCCCCAGCATTTT; CDR3aa: CASSSPDREGYQPQHF
j_gene: TRBJ2-7; v_gene: TRBV7-8; abundance: few; d_gene: -; CDR3nt: TGTGCCAGCAGCCCCCCGACGGCGGACGAGCAGTACTTC; CDR3aa: CASSPPTADEQYF
j_gene: TRBJ2-7; v_gene: TRBV7-9; abundance: -; d_gene: -; CDR3nt: TGTGCCAGCAGCTTAGTGGCGGGGATAACCTACGAGCAGTACTTC; CDR3aa: CASSLVAGITYEQYF